Below are 27 T cell receptor beta chains sequenced from a single sample in a study of blood T cells in healthy people across ages. Alongside a J-beta primer mix, a sample-barcoded 5' primer served in a second PCR lasting about 6 to 11 cycles. TCRdb independently ran MiXCR on the 5' RACE reads; one entry per CDR3 protein. Of some 1.7 million distinct CDR3 sequences in the sample, 28% were seen once. The specimen was blood. The source is a woman between 25 and 40 years old in good health.

This clonotype was picked up a small number of times. The chain links TRBV12-3 or TRBV12-4 to TRBJ2-1; D call uncertain. Trimming removed 3 bases from V and 7 bases from J, with 10 bases in between. CDR3 length: 13 residues. DNA for the CDR3: TGTGCCAGCAGTTTTGTCGATGGAAATGAGCAGTTCTTC. Translated: CASSFVDGNEQFF.

The J gene is TRBJ2-7, the V gene TRBV18; no definite D call. The CDR3 loop spans 15 amino acids. Germline CDR1 and CDR2: KGHSH and LQKENI. V gave up 0 bases and J gave up 2 bases, with 11 bases separating them. CDR3 bases: TGTGCCAGCTCACCACCAAACAGACCGCCCTACGAGCAGTACTTC. Its protein is CASSPPNRPPYEQYF. Combining the CDR3 with reference TRBV18 and TRBJ2-7 gives the whole variable domain NAGVMQNPRHLVRRRGQEARLRCSPMKGHSHVYWYRQLPEEGLKFMVYLQKENIIDESGMPKERFSAEFPKEGPSILRIQQVVRGDSAAYFCASSPPNRPPYEQYFGPGTRLTVT.

The chain couples TRBV6-5 to TRBJ2-2, with 9 bases identical to TRBD1. This CDR3 has 15 residues. V lost 8 bases and J lost 0; bases outside the gene matches: 4. CDR1 MNHEY and CDR2 SVGAGI come from the germline V gene. This CDR3 reads CASRWDRANTGELFF. CDR3 bases: TGTGCCAGCCGATGGGACAGGGCGAACACCGGGGAGCTGTTTTTT.

Remarks on this clonotype: A much larger clone is a single base away; this may be a read error. The rearrangement joins TRBV7-9 to TRBJ2-7; 7 bases are shared with TRBD2. This CDR3 contains 13 residues. The germline V gene has CDR1 SEHNR and CDR2 FQNEAQ (reference sequence). Unmatched junction bases numbered 8, after V lost 5 bases and J lost 7 bases. The CDR3 loop reads CASSAWEGNEQYF. The CDR3 region has the DNA TGTGCCAGCAGCGCATGGGAGGGTAATGAGCAGTACTTC.

This clonotype appeared a few times. This chain joins TRBV20-1 and TRBJ2-1; 8 nucleotides line up with TRBD2. This CDR3 is built from 16 residues. Germline assignment: CDR1 DFQATT and CDR2 SNEGSKA (reference sequence). V dropped 0 bases and J dropped 8; count of bases not matched to a gene: 12. The CDR3 coding sequence is TGCAGTGCTAGAGATTCTTGGAGCGGGAGTGGGGATGAGCAGTTCTTC. Translating it yields CSARDSWSGSGDEQFF.

This clonotype was recorded at least ten times. The chain joins TRBV10-3 to TRBJ2-7; D is undetermined. Trimming pared 3 bases from V and 7 bases from J, leaving 1 base between. CDR3 length: 9 residues. Germline CDR1 is ENHRY and CDR2 is SYGVKD. The CDR3 DNA reads as TGTGCCATCAGTGAAGAGCAGTACTTC. This encodes CAISEEQYF.

The J gene is TRBJ2-7, the V gene TRBV12-3 or TRBV12-4, with 7 bases lining up with TRBD1. The junction had 13 bases not matched to a gene; V was cut back by 6 bases and J by 5 bases. The CDR3 covers 15 residues. The CDR3 protein is CASSPQRDSNHEQYF. The CDR3 nucleotides are TGTGCCAGCAGCCCCCAGAGGGACAGTAATCACGAGCAGTACTTC.

The V call is TRBV12-3 or TRBV12-4, the J call TRBJ2-3, with D possibly being TRBD1 (6 bases). The V end was cut by 3 bases, the J end by 7 bases, with 17 bases between. The CDR3 is 15 residues long. CDR3 sequence: CASSLGAAMGNTQYF. Here the CDR3 DNA reads TGTGCCAGCAGTTTGGGGGCGGCAATGGGAAATACGCAGTATTTT.

V usage is TRBV6-5 and J usage is TRBJ1-2, with D possibly matching TRBD1 (6 bases). V was trimmed by 5 bases and J by 6 bases, leaving 13 bases between them. From germline, CDR1 is MNHEY and CDR2 SVGAGI. The CDR3 extends over 13 amino acids. The DNA of the CDR3 is TGTGCCAGCAGTGCGAGGAGGGACAATGGCTACACCTTC. This gives the protein CASSARRDNGYTF.

This chain connects TRBV4-3 to TRBJ2-2, with a weak D call TRBD1 (5 bases). The CDR3 has 16 amino acids. Germline V gene sequence: CDR1 LGHNA, CDR2 YSLEER. Trimming shortened V by 0 bases and J by 2 bases, and 10 bases separated the two germline ends. For the CDR3, the DNA is TGCGCCAGCAGCCAAGATAATCAGGGAAACACCGGGGAGCTGTTTTTT. Translation: CASSQDNQGNTGELFF.

This clonotype has a handful of counts. Here the CDR3 DNA reads TGTGCCAGCAGTTATCGCGGGGGTAGCTCCTACAATGAGCAGTTCTTC. It translates to CASSYRGGSSYNEQFF. The chain carries TRBV6-6 and TRBJ2-1; 7 nucleotides align to TRBD2. The CDR3 extends over 16 amino acids. Germline CDR1 is MNHNY and CDR2 is SVGAGI (reference sequence). V lost 3 bases and J lost 0; bases outside the gene matches: 5.

V is TRBV2 and J is TRBJ2-1, with TRBD2 matching 7 bases. The CDR3 is 12 amino acids. V lost 8 bases, J lost 9 bases, and 7 bases stayed unmatched. Germline V gene data show CDR1 as SNHLY and CDR2 as FYNNEI. The DNA for the CDR3 is TGTGCCAGCTGGGGAGGGGTTGGTGAGCAGTTCTTC. It yields the protein CASWGGVGEQFF.

This clonotype was seen a handful of times. The rearrangement links TRBV6-1 to TRBJ2-5; D is possibly TRBD1 (6 bases). Trimming cost V 6 bases and J 6 bases, with 17 bases left between them. The CDR3 covers 14 residues. Germline V gene lookup returns CDR1 MNHNS and CDR2 SASEGT. Here the CDR3 DNA reads TGTGCCAGCAGATTCCAGGGGACGCGAAAGACCCAGTACTTC. Protein: CASRFQGTRKTQYF.

This clonotype was counted between two and nine times. This sequence joins TRBV27 and TRBJ1-6; 7 nucleotides line up with TRBD1. The CDR3 is made up of 16 amino acids. V was clipped by 6 bases and J by 8 bases; unmatched bases: 13. Germline lookup yields CDR1 MNHEY and CDR2 SMNVEV (reference sequence). The CDR3 spells CASSSGQDGRYSPLHF. The CDR3 DNA reads TGTGCCAGCAGCTCAGGACAGGACGGGAGATATTCACCCCTCCACTTT.

This clonotype came up many times. The chain carries TRBV12-3 or TRBV12-4 and TRBJ2-1, with TRBD2 identical over 7 bases. V dropped 0 bases and J dropped 6; count of bases not matched to a gene: 8. The CDR3 contains 16 residues. The CDR3 region has the DNA TGTGCCAGCAGTTTAGCGCGTCCGGGGGGTGGCAATGAGCAGTTCTTC. This sequence encodes CASSLARPGGGNEQFF.

The DNA for the CDR3 is TGCAGCGCCCCCGGTGGGGAATGGTACAATGAGCAGTTCTTC. Its translation: CSAPGGEWYNEQFF. V is TRBV29-1 and J is TRBJ2-1; D is ambiguous. In germline, CDR1 is SQVTM, CDR2 ANQGSEA. Trimming cost V 7 bases and J 4 bases, with 17 bases left between them. This CDR3 is built from 14 residues.

This clonotype was seen repeatedly, ten times or more. This rearrangement joins TRBV10-3 to TRBJ2-7; D not certain. CDR3 size: 13 residues. The germline gives CDR1 ENHRY, CDR2 SYGVKD. V lost 0 bases and J 4 bases, leaving 7 bases between the germline ends. CDR3 region: CAISESGRYEQYF. CDR3 nucleotides: TGTGCCATCAGTGAGTCAGGGCGGTACGAGCAGTACTTC.

Many counts were recorded for this clonotype. The rearrangement uses TRBV20-1 and TRBJ2-7; 7 bases map to TRBD1. The CDR3 sequence is 16 residues long. V lost 1 base, J lost 1 base, and 10 bases stayed unmatched. Germline-derived CDR1 and CDR2 are DFQATT and SNEGSKA (reference sequence). The CDR3 DNA sequence: TGCAGTGCTAGAGGCCAACTTGACAGGGCATCCTACGAGCAGTACTTC. This translates into CSARGQLDRASYEQYF.

V is TRBV11-2 and J is TRBJ1-1; D call uncertain. The CDR3 has 12 amino acids. Deletions cut 5 bases from V and 8 bases from J, with 12 bases between. The germline gives CDR1 SGHAT, CDR2 FQNNGV. CDR3 nucleotide sequence: TGTGCCAGCAGCGAGCACAAAGACGAAGCTTTCTTT. This translates into CASSEHKDEAFF.

This chain connects TRBV5-1 to TRBJ2-3, with 11 nucleotides matching TRBD1. CDR1 and CDR2 (germline): SGHRS, YFSETQ. This CDR3 is 18 amino acids long. V gave up 4 bases and J gave up 3 bases; unmatched junction bases: 13. The CDR3 spells CASSDGTGGGGVTDTQYF. CDR3 sequence (DNA): TGCGCCAGCAGCGACGGGACAGGGGGTGGCGGCGTGACAGATACGCAGTATTTT. The complete variable domain, with remaining parts taken from reference TRBV5-1 and TRBJ2-3, reads KAGVTQTPRYLIKTRGQQVTLSCSPISGHRSVSWYQQTPGQGLQFLFEYFSETQRNKGNFPGRFSGRQFSNSRSEMNVSTLELGDSALYLCASSDGTGGGGVTDTQYFGPGTRLTVL.

At least ten counts were recorded for this clonotype. The chain combines TRBV7-2 with TRBJ2-7, with D possibly being TRBD2 (5 bases). Germline V gene sequence: CDR1 SGHTA, CDR2 FQGNSA. The CDR3 covers 14 residues. V lost 7 bases and J 5 bases, leaving 18 bases between the germline ends. CDR3 in amino acids: CASMGAEVPHEQYF. The CDR3 DNA reads as TGTGCCAGCATGGGAGCGGAGGTCCCCCACGAGCAGTACTTC.

This clonotype was recorded many times. This rearrangement joins TRBV7-6 to TRBJ2-7, with TRBD1 matching over 10 bases. J lost 3 bases, V lost 4 bases, and 3 bases had no gene match. Per germline, CDR1 SGHVS and CDR2 FNYEAQ. The CDR3 extends over 14 amino acids. This CDR3 is CASSSGQGVYEQYF. The CDR3 DNA reads as TGTGCCAGCAGCTCTGGACAGGGGGTCTACGAGCAGTACTTC.

This chain uses TRBV11-2 with TRBJ2-1; TRBD2 agrees at 9 bases. V trimming: 3 bases; J trimming: 8 bases; junction bases outside the gene matches: 8. Germline-derived CDR1 and CDR2 are SGHAT and FQNNGV. The CDR3 consists of 15 residues. CDR3 bases: TGTGCCAGCAGCTTGGGACTAGCAGAGCGGGATGAGCAGTTCTTC. Its protein product is CASSLGLAERDEQFF.

This clonotype was picked up a small number of times. The CDR3 loop is CASSPTLGGFIQYF. The CDR3 nucleotides read TGTGCCAGCAGTCCGACCTTAGGGGGCTTCATTCAGTACTTC. This sequence joins TRBV28 and TRBJ2-7, with TRBD1 matching over 7 bases. The J call is doubtful: the DNA matches TRBJ2-4 better. CDR3 size: 14 residues. The germline V gene encodes CDR1 MDHEN and CDR2 SYDVKM.

Ten or more counts support this clonotype. The CDR3 region is CSVGTDREVSEKLFF. CDR3 DNA sequence: TGCAGCGTCGGCACGGACAGGGAAGTAAGCGAAAAACTGTTTTTT. The rearrangement links TRBV29-1 to TRBJ1-4; 8 bases map to TRBD1. CDR1 SQVTM and CDR2 ANQGSEA come from the germline V gene. CDR3 length equals 15 residues. J lost 8 bases, V lost 6 bases, and 14 bases had no gene match.

This chain joins TRBV20-1 and TRBJ2-1; no clear D. Looked up from germline, CDR1 is DFQATT and CDR2 is SNEGSKA (reference sequence). Trimming took off 5 bases at V and 8 bases at J, with 7 bases between the two ends. The CDR3 extends over 10 amino acids. The CDR3 is CSAFDYEQFF. CDR3 coding DNA: TGCAGTGCTTTTGATTATGAGCAGTTCTTC.

The chain is built from TRBV19 and TRBJ2-5; D call uncertain. There are 13 residues in the CDR3. Looked up from germline, CDR1 is LNHDA and CDR2 is SQIVND (reference sequence). Trimming pared 2 bases from V and 2 bases from J, leaving 6 bases between. The CDR3 DNA reads as TGTGCCAGTAGTATATACACGCAAGAGACCCAGTACTTC. Amino acid sequence: CASSIYTQETQYF.